The T cell receptor beta chain under discussion was sequenced for a study of tumor and adjacent non-tumor tissue in lung cancer. At the level of the study: Aged roughly 30 to 76 years, patients included fewer than 11 men and 4 to 6 women with stage I to III disease. Study-wide results and limits: Tumor tissue had significantly higher TCR diversity than normal lung. In normal lung, the top 100 clones were significantly more dominant than in tumor. Shorter survival was associated with higher TCR diversity in tumors.

A modified ARM-PCR protocol with three rounds of nested PCR amplified TCRbeta. TCRdb re-called the multiplex PCR reads through MiXCR, storing one row per CDR3 protein. The table shows under 95,000 distinct CDR3 sequences, with around 64% occurring only once. This clonotype was counted a single time. Its antigen is undetermined. At one end, the junction sequence differs from germline, possibly due to a read error. RNA was extracted from bulk tissue without any cell sorting. Germline V gives CDR1 WNHNN, CDR2 SYGVQD (reference sequence). The CDR3 is 14 residues long. Input material: lung tumor tissue. This sequence joins TRBV10-1 and TRBJ2-2, with a possible D match to TRBD1 (5 bases). The sequence derives from a man in his fifties or sixties with non-small cell lung cancer. The CDR3 nucleotides are TGCGCCAGCAGTGAGTCATCGGACACCGTGGAGCTGTTTTTT. As protein: CASSESSDTVELFF.